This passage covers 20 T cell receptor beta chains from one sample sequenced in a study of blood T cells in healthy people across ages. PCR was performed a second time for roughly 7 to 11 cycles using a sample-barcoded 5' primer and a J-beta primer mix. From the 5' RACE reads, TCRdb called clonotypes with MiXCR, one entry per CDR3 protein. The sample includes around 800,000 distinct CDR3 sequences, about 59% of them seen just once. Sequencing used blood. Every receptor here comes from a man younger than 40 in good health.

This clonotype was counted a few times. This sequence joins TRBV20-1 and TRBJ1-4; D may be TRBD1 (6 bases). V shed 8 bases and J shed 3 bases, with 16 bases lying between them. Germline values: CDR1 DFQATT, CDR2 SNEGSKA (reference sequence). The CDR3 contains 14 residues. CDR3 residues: CSSISRGSNEKLFF. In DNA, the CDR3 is TGCAGTTCGATCTCCAGGGGATCTAATGAAAAACTGTTTTTT.

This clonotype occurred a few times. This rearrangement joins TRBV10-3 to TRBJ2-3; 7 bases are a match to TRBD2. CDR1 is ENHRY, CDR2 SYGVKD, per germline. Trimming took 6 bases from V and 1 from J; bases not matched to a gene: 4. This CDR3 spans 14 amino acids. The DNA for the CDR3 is TGTGCCATCAGCCTGGCGGGGGGCACAGATACGCAGTATTTT. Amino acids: CAISLAGGTDTQYF.

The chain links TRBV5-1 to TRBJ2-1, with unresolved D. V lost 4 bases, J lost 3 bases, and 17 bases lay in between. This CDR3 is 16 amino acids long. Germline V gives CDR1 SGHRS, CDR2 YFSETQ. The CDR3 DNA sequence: TGCGCCAGCAGCGCACCTGATCTGGGTCACTACAATGAGCAGTTCTTC. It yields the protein CASSAPDLGHYNEQFF.

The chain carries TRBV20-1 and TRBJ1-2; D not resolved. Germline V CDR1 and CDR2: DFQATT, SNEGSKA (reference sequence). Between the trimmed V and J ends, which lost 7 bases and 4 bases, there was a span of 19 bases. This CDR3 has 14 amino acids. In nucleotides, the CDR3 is TGCAGTGTCAAGGACGCTCCTCGGGGCTATGGCTACACCTTC. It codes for CSVKDAPRGYGYTF.

The CDR3 DNA reads as TGTGCCAGCAGCGTAGGAGGACAGGGGACCTACGAGCAGTACTTC. This translates into CASSVGGQGTYEQYF. The rearrangement joins TRBV9 to TRBJ2-7; 9 positions match TRBD1. There are 15 residues in the CDR3. CDR1 is SGDLS, CDR2 YYNGEE, per germline. With V trimmed by 0 bases and J by 2 bases, 3 bases remained unmatched.

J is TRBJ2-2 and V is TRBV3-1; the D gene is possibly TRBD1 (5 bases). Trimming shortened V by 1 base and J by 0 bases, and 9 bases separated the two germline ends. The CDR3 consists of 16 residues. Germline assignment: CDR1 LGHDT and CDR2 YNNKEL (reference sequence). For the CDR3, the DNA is TGTGCCAGCAGCCAAGCCGACAGTTCGAACACCGGGGAGCTGTTTTTT. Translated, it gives CASSQADSSNTGELFF.

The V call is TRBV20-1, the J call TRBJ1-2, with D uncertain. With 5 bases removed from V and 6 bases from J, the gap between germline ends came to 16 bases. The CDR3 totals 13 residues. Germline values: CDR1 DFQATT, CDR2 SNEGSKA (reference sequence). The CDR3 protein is CSAGGRFIDGYTF. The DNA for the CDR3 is TGCAGTGCTGGCGGACGATTTATCGATGGCTACACCTTC.

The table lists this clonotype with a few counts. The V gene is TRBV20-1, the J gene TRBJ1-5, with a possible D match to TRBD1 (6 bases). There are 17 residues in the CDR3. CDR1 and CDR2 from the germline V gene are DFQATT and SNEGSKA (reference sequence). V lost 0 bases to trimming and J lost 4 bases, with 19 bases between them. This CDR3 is CSARDPGEEGLNQPQHF. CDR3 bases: TGCAGTGCTAGAGATCCAGGGGAGGAAGGACTAAATCAGCCCCAGCATTTT.

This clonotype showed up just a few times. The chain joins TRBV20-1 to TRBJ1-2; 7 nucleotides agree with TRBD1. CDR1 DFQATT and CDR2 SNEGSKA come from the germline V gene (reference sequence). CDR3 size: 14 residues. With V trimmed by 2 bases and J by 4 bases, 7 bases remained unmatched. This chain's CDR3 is CSARPDRVSYGYTF. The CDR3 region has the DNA TGCAGTGCTAGACCCGACAGGGTGAGCTATGGCTACACCTTC.

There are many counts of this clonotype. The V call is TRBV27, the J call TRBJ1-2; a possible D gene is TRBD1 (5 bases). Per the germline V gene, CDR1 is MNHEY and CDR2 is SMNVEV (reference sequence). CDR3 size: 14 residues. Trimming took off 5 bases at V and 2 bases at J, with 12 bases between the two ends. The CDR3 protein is CASSPLGDNYGYTF. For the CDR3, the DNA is TGTGCCAGCAGTCCTCTGGGGGACAACTATGGCTACACCTTC.

This CDR3 is CASSLGDRGNPRETQYF. The CDR3, as DNA: TGTGCCAGCAGCTTAGGGGACAGGGGAAACCCTCGAGAGACCCAGTACTTC. The J gene is TRBJ2-5, the V gene TRBV11-1, with 10 bases identical to TRBD1. The germline gives CDR1 SGHAT, CDR2 FQDESV (reference sequence). V shed 1 base, J shed 4 bases, and the junction held 9 bases outside the gene matches. CDR3 length equals 17 residues.

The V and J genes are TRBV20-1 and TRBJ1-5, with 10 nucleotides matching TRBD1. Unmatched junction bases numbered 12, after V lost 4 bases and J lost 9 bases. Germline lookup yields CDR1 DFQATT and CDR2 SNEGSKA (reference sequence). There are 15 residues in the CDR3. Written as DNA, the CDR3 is TGCAGTGCTACGAGTGGACAGGGGGATTATCTGCCCCAGCATTTT. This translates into CSATSGQGDYLPQHF.

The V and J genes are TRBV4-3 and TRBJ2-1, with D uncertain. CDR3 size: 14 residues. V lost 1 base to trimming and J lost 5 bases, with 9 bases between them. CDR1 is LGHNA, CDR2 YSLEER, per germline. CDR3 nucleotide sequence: TGCGCCAGCAGCCAAGCCCTACGGGACAATGAGCAGTTCTTC. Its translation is CASSQALRDNEQFF.

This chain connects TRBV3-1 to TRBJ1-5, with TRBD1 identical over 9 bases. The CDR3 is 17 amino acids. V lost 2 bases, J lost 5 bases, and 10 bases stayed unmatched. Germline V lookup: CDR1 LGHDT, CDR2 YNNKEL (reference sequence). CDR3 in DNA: TGTGCCAGCAGCCAACCCTCCGGGACAGGGACGGATCAGCCCCAGCATTTT. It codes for CASSQPSGTGTDQPQHF.

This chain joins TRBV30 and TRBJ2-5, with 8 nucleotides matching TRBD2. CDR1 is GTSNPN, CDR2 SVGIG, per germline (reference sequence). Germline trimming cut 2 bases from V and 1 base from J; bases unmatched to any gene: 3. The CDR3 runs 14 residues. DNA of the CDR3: TGTGCCTGGAGTCGGGGGGGTAGCCAAGAGACCCAGTACTTC. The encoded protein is CAWSRGGSQETQYF.

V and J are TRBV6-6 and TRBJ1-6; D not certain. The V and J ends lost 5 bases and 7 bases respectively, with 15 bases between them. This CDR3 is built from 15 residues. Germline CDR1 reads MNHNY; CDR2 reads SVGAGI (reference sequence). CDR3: CASSDTPAPNSPLHF. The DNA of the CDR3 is TGTGCCAGCAGTGACACCCCAGCTCCAAATTCACCCCTCCACTTT.

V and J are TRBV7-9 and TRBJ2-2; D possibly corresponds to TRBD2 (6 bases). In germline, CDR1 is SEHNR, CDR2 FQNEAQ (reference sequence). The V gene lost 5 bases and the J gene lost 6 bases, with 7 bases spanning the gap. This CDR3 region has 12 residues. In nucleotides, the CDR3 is TGTGCCAGCAGCCGGGGGTCCGGGGAGCTGTTTTTT. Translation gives CASSRGSGELFF. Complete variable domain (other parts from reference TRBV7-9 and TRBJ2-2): DTGVSQNPRHKITKRGQNVTFRCDPISEHNRLYWYRQTLGQGPEFLTYFQNEAQLEKSRLLSDRFSAERPKGSFSTLEIQRTEQGDSAMYLCASSRGSGELFFGEGSRLTVL.

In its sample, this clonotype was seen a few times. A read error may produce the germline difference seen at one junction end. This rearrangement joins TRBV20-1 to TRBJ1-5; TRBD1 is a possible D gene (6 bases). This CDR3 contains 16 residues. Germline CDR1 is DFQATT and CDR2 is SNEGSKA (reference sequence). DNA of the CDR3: TGCAGTGCTAGGGGGCAGGGGAGGTTTGGCAATCCGCCCCAGCATTTT. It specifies CSARGQGRFGNPPQHF.

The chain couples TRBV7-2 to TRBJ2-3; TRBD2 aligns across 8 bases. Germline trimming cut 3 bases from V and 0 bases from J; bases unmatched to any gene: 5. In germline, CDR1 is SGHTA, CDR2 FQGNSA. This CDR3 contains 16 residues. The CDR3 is CASSLLLAGSTDTQYF. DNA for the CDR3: TGTGCCAGCAGCTTGTTGCTAGCGGGCAGCACAGATACGCAGTATTTT.

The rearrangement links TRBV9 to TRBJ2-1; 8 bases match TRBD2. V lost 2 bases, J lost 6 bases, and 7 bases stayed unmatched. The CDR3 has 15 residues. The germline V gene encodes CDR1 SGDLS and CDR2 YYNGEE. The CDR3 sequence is CASSVAGGWSNEQFF. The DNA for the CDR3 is TGTGCCAGCAGCGTCGCGGGGGGATGGAGCAATGAGCAGTTCTTC. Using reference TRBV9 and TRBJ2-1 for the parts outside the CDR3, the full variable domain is DSGVTQTPKHLITATGQRVTLRCSPRSGDLSVYWYQQSLDQGLQFLIQYYNGEERAKGNILERFSAQQFPDLHSELNLSSLELGDSALYFCASSVAGGWSNEQFFGPGTRLTVL.